Shown below are 27 T cell receptor beta chains from a single sample sequenced in a study of T-cell reconstitution after alpha-beta-depleted transplantation in children. Using unique molecular identifiers, the investigators prepared the TCRbeta library. TCRdb itself ran the PCR reads through MiXCR, one entry per CDR3 protein. The sample holds about 830,000 distinct CDR3 sequences, 15% to 20% seen once. This specimen was PBMCs, mostly from graft donor cells, taken 360 days after TCRalphabeta/CD19-depleted stem cell transplant. The receptors were gathered from a male patient between 10 and 17 years old who had a stem cell transplant for acute lymphoblastic leukemia, so the T cells may come from the graft donor.

The chain uses TRBV6-5 and TRBJ2-1; TRBD2 might be the D (5 bases). The length of the CDR3 is 13 residues. V lost 2 bases, J lost 16 bases, and 18 bases lay in between. Germline lookup yields CDR1 MNHEY and CDR2 SVGAGI. The CDR3 DNA reads as TGTGCCAGCAGTTACCGGCCCGGAACGGGGTTATTCTTC. It yields the protein CASSYRPGTGLFF.

The chain has TRBV4-1 and TRBJ1-1; D might be TRBD1 (6 bases). Trimming took off 5 bases at V and 0 bases at J, with 19 bases between the two ends. The CDR3 has 17 amino acids. In germline, CDR1 is MGHRA, CDR2 YSYEKL. The CDR3 reads CASSEVGDIRMNTEAFF. CDR3 sequence (DNA): TGCGCCAGCAGCGAAGTAGGGGACATTCGCATGAACACTGAAGCTTTCTTT.

This clonotype was found many times. This chain uses TRBV5-1 with TRBJ2-1, with 7 bases lining up with TRBD1. V lost 0 bases and J lost 3; bases outside the gene matches: 6. The CDR3 spans 16 residues. Germline-derived CDR1 and CDR2 are SGHRS and YFSETQ. DNA of the CDR3: TGCGCCAGCAGCTTGGCCAACAGGGGTGGCTACAATGAGCAGTTCTTC. It encodes CASSLANRGGYNEQFF.

The chain has TRBV5-1 and TRBJ1-1; D might be TRBD1 (5 bases). Germline V gene lookup returns CDR1 SGHRS and CDR2 YFSETQ. The V and J ends lost 5 bases and 3 bases respectively, with 26 bases between them. This CDR3 is built from 18 residues. The CDR3 sequence is CASRRKSGHPGGDTEAFF. The CDR3 DNA follows: TGCGCCAGCAGGAGGAAGTCAGGACACCCAGGCGGGGACACTGAAGCTTTCTTT.

This clonotype was observed a single time. The J gene is TRBJ1-1, the V gene TRBV10-3; 12 bases line up with TRBD1. This CDR3 has 19 residues. The V and J ends lost 4 bases and 4 bases, in that order; junction bases with no gene match: 16. Germline CDR1 ENHRY, CDR2 SYGVKD. The CDR3 spells CAISGSRDRGRRGATEAFF. CDR3 DNA sequence: TGTGCCATCAGTGGAAGCCGGGACAGGGGGCGCCGGGGGGCCACTGAAGCTTTCTTT.

This clonotype has more than one count but fewer than ten. The chain recombines TRBV7-7 with TRBJ2-2; D is ambiguous. This CDR3 has 16 amino acids. Trimming left V 4 bases short and J 4 bases short, with 16 bases between. CDR1 and CDR2 from the germline V gene are SSHAT and FNYEAQ (reference sequence). CDR3 DNA sequence: TGTGCCAGCAGCTCTGAAGGTTCCGTTGTCACCGGGGAGCTGTTTTTT. This translates into CASSSEGSVVTGELFF.

This clonotype occurred a few times. V is TRBV20-1 and J is TRBJ2-7; 13 bases map to TRBD2. Germline values: CDR1 DFQATT, CDR2 SNEGSKA (reference sequence). The V gene end was trimmed by 2 bases and the J gene end by 4 bases; junction bases not matched to a gene: 8. CDR3 length equals 16 residues. The CDR3 region is CSARSTSGRAGYEQYF. The DNA for the CDR3 is TGCAGTGCTAGAAGTACTAGCGGGAGGGCCGGTTACGAGCAGTACTTC.

This clonotype was seen more than once but under ten times. Here the CDR3 reads CASSSVAGRTYEQYF. DNA for the CDR3: TGTGCCAGCAGCTCAGTAGCGGGACGGACCTACGAGCAGTACTTC. This chain connects TRBV7-2 to TRBJ2-7; 8 bases align to TRBD2. This CDR3 region has 15 residues. CDR1 SGHTA and CDR2 FQGNSA come from the germline V gene. Losses at the gene ends were 4 bases for V and 2 bases for J; bases not matched to a gene: 7.

This clonotype appeared a few times. The chain uses TRBV28 and TRBJ2-3; 11 bases align to TRBD2. With V trimmed by 7 bases and J by 6 bases, 9 bases remained unmatched. CDR3 length: 15 amino acids. The germline gives CDR1 MDHEN, CDR2 SYDVKM. The CDR3 coding sequence is TGTGCCAGCACGACGAGGGCTAGCGGGAGGGATACGCAGTATTTT. Residues: CASTTRASGRDTQYF.

In this sample, this clonotype turned up many times. This rearrangement joins TRBV29-1 to TRBJ2-7; possibly TRBD1 for D (5 bases). The germline V gene encodes CDR1 SQVTM and CDR2 ANQGSEA. This CDR3 is 11 amino acids long. V lost 4 bases and J lost 2, with 6 bases in between. CDR3 nucleotides: TGCAGCGTTGGACAGCCCTACGAGCAGTACTTC. This encodes CSVGQPYEQYF.

This clonotype showed up just a few times. The chain uses TRBV2 and TRBJ2-3; D might be TRBD1 (6 bases). The CDR3 totals 18 residues. Germline V gene lookup returns CDR1 SNHLY and CDR2 FYNNEI. Trimming removed 4 bases at V and 0 bases at J, with 20 bases between. The CDR3: CASSGLHRDNLSTDTQYF. Written as DNA, the CDR3 is TGTGCCAGCAGTGGATTACACCGGGACAACCTAAGCACAGATACGCAGTATTTT.

V gene TRBV29-1 combines with J gene TRBJ2-1; perhaps D is TRBD1 or TRBD2 (5 bases each). This CDR3 has 19 residues. CDR1 is SQVTM and CDR2 is ANQGSEA in the germline V gene. V was cut by 1 base and J by 3 bases, with 25 bases left in between. The CDR3 loop is CSVEGGPYRDVHLYNEQFF. The CDR3 nucleotides are TGCAGCGTTGAAGGGGGCCCTTACCGGGACGTTCACCTCTACAATGAGCAGTTCTTC.

This clonotype was detected only a few times. J is TRBJ2-7 and V is TRBV29-1, with D uncertain. Germline V lookup: CDR1 SQVTM, CDR2 ANQGSEA. Trimming shortened V by 4 bases and J by 0 bases, and 10 bases separated the two germline ends. The CDR3 spans 13 residues. The CDR3 sequence: CSVATHSSYEQYF. CDR3 bases: TGCAGCGTTGCGACCCATAGCTCCTACGAGCAGTACTTC.

This clonotype was recorded a few times. The gene calls are TRBV5-1 and TRBJ2-6; no clear D gene. Looked up from germline, CDR1 is SGHRS and CDR2 is YFSETQ. V lost 1 base and J lost 3, with 8 bases in between. This CDR3 region has 15 residues. The DNA for the CDR3 is TGCGCCAGCAGCTTGAACGTTGGTGGGGCCAACGTCCTGACTTTC. Protein: CASSLNVGGANVLTF.

This clonotype was seen only a few times. V and J are TRBV5-1 and TRBJ2-7; D is unclear. Germline CDR1 and CDR2: SGHRS and YFSETQ. The CDR3 consists of 16 residues. V gave up 6 bases and J gave up 3 bases, with 22 bases separating them. The CDR3 region has the DNA TGCGCCAGCACGTACCCCCCCGGAAATTGCTACTACGAGCAGTACTTC. Its protein product is CASTYPPGNCYYEQYF.

J is TRBJ2-1 and V is TRBV4-1, with D perhaps matching TRBD1 or TRBD2 (5 bases each). The length of the CDR3 is 17 residues. Germline CDR1 and CDR2: MGHRA and YSYEKL. V dropped 4 bases and J dropped 6 bases, with 22 bases sitting between them. The CDR3 DNA sequence: TGCGCCAGCAGCCCCCTTCCCCCTTTTCTTGGGGGCAATGAGCAGTTCTTC. As protein: CASSPLPPFLGGNEQFF.

This clonotype has just a few counts. The chain has TRBV20-1 and TRBJ1-6, with 8 bases aligning to TRBD1. The CDR3 extends over 13 amino acids. V lost 3 bases to trimming and J lost 7 bases; unmatched junction nucleotides: 2. The germline gives CDR1 DFQATT, CDR2 SNEGSKA (reference sequence). Written as DNA, the CDR3 is TGCAGTGCTAGGACAGGGGTAAATTCACCCCTCCACTTT. Residues: CSARTGVNSPLHF.

This chain links TRBV18 with TRBJ2-6; possibly TRBD1 for D (6 bases). The germline V gene encodes CDR1 KGHSH and CDR2 LQKENI. Trimming left V 3 bases short and J 13 bases short, with 7 bases between. The CDR3 loop spans 11 amino acids. As DNA, the CDR3 is TGTGCCAGCTCACCCGACAGGGTCCTGACTTTC. This codes for CASSPDRVLTF.

This chain connects TRBV14 to TRBJ2-7, with 11 positions matching TRBD1. The CDR3 is 15 amino acids. The V gene end was trimmed by 3 bases and the J gene end by 6 bases; junction bases not matched to a gene: 7. The germline V gene has CDR1 SGHDN and CDR2 FVKESK. DNA of the CDR3: TGTGCCAGCAGCCATCTCGGACAGGGGGCGCTCGAGCAGTACTTC. This translates into CASSHLGQGALEQYF.

This clonotype was counted at least ten times. This chain links TRBV7-8 with TRBJ2-4; 8 positions agree with TRBD2. CDR1 and CDR2 from the germline V gene are SGHVS and FQNEAQ. The CDR3 consists of 16 residues. V was clipped by 3 bases and J by 5 bases; unmatched bases: 9. The CDR3 nucleotides read TGTGCCAGCAGCTTGACGGCCGCGGGGGGTCAAAACATTCAGTACTTC. It yields the protein CASSLTAAGGQNIQYF.

This clonotype was counted a few times. V gene TRBV14 combines with J gene TRBJ2-7; D is perhaps TRBD1 or TRBD2 (5 bases each). CDR1 SGHDN and CDR2 FVKESK come from the germline V gene. The CDR3 sequence is 13 residues long. The ends were cut back, 7 bases at V and 4 bases at J, with 14 bases in the middle. CDR3 region: CASTLSEGYEQYF. For the CDR3, the DNA is TGTGCCAGCACCCTAAGTGAGGGGTACGAGCAGTACTTC.

The V call is TRBV5-1, the J call TRBJ2-1, with D uncertain. V lost 1 base and J lost 5, with 13 bases in between. Germline V gives CDR1 SGHRS, CDR2 YFSETQ. CDR3 length: 15 amino acids. The CDR3 sequence: CASSLLRTPNNEQFF. For the CDR3, the DNA is TGCGCCAGCAGCTTGCTGCGGACCCCAAACAATGAGCAGTTCTTC.

J is TRBJ1-2 and V is TRBV5-1; 7 bases agree with TRBD1. The CDR3 is made up of 14 amino acids. V was clipped by 4 bases and J by 4 bases; unmatched bases: 7. Germline V gene sequence: CDR1 SGHRS, CDR2 YFSETQ. The CDR3 reads CASSAWDSLYGYTF. The DNA for the CDR3 is TGCGCCAGCAGCGCATGGGACAGCCTCTATGGCTACACCTTC.

The chain employs TRBV12-3 or TRBV12-4 and TRBJ1-3; 9 bases are shared with TRBD1. CDR3 length equals 17 residues. J was trimmed by 0 bases and V by 6 bases; bases with no gene match: 9. CDR3 DNA sequence: TGTGCCAGCAGCCCGGGACAGGGAACCATCTCTGGAAACACCATATATTTT. This sequence encodes CASSPGQGTISGNTIYF.

The V and J genes are TRBV5-1 and TRBJ2-1, with 7 bases fitting TRBD2. J lost 2 bases, V lost 0 bases, and 14 bases had no gene match. The CDR3 contains 19 residues. Germline loops: CDR1 SGHRS, CDR2 YFSETQ. In DNA, the CDR3 is TGCGCCAGCAGCTTGGCCGGTGGTGGTAGCGGGTTAACCTACAATGAGCAGTTCTTC. Residues: CASSLAGGGSGLTYNEQFF.

The J gene is TRBJ2-7, the V gene TRBV7-9; possible D gene TRBD1, 8 bases. The length of the CDR3 is 15 residues. CDR1 and CDR2 (germline): SEHNR, FQNEAQ (reference sequence). Trimming took off 6 bases at V and 1 base at J, with 16 bases between the two ends. In DNA, the CDR3 is TGTGCCAGCAGACACACAGGGGGGGCTTCCTACGAGCAGTACTTC. Translating gives CASRHTGGASYEQYF.

The gene calls are TRBV5-1 and TRBJ1-3; D remains ambiguous. Germline values: CDR1 SGHRS, CDR2 YFSETQ. The CDR3 extends over 13 amino acids. V lost 0 bases and J lost 2, with 3 bases in between. The CDR3 region is CASSLETGNTIYF. For the CDR3, the DNA is TGCGCCAGCAGCTTGGAAACTGGAAACACCATATATTTT.